This T cell receptor (beta chain) was identified during a study of lymphopenia after photon versus proton radiotherapy. Study results and caveats: Only patients who died were analyzed for survival; proton advantage is unproven.

Libraries were prepared by immunoSEQ multiplex PCR; TCRdb keeps only in-frame clonotypes and omits some of them. Counted here are approximately 9,100 clones, around 88% occurring once; the ten biggest clones make up 20% to 25%. Turning to this clone: The antigen is not known.

This sequence was found in an elderly man with cholangiocarcinoma. Here the sequenced sample was peripheral blood, taken from a patient treated with photon-based radiotherapy.

DNA for the CDR3: TGTGCCAGCAGCCACAGGGTAGCCGGGGAGCTGTTTTTT. This encodes CASSHRVAGELFF. This chain links TRBV5-8 with TRBJ2-2; possibly TRBD1 for D (6 bases). CDR3 length equals 13 residues. V shed 4 bases and J shed 6 bases, with 10 bases lying between them. Germline assignment: CDR1 SGHTS and CDR2 YDEGEE. Full variable domain (outside the CDR3, taken from reference TRBV5-8 and TRBJ2-2): EAGVTQSPTHLIKTRGQQATLRCSPISGHTSVYWYQQALGLGLQFLLWYDEGEERNRGNFPPRFSGRQFPNYSSELNVNALELEDSALYLCASSHRVAGELFFGEGSRLTVL.